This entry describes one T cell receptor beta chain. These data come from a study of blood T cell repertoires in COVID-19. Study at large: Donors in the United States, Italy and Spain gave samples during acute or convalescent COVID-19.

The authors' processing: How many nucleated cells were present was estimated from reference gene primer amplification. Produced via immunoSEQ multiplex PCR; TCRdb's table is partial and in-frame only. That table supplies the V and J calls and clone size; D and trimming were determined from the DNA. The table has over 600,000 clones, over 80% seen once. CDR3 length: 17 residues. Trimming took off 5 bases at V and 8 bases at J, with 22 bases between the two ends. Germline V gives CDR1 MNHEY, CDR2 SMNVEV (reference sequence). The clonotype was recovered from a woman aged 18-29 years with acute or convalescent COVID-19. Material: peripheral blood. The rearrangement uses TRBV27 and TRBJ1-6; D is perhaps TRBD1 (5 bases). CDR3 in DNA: TGTGCCAGCAGTCCCGGGGGTCAGTTTTACCCCGATTCACCCCTCCACTTT. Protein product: CASSPGGQFYPDSPLHF.